These T cell receptor beta chains were read from a single sample in a study of blood T cell repertoires in COVID-19. TCRdb keeps only in-frame clones here, not all; method: immunoSEQ multiplex PCR. Of roughly 280,000 clones in the sample, 88% were seen once. What was sequenced was PBMCs or T cells enriched from blood (not recorded which). Every receptor here comes from a woman between 50 and 59 years old who had recovered from COVID-19. CDR3s include the opening cysteine and the closing phenylalanine or tryptophan. D genes are given only for firm matches. The size field is filled for only some rows; it gives once, few, many or a size class.

DNA,CDR3,D,V,size,J
TGCGCCAGCAGCTTAGGACAGGGGGTAGAGAACACTGAAGCTTTCTTT,CASSLGQGVENTEAFF,TRBD1,TRBV5-1,-,TRBJ1-1
TGTGCTAGTGGTTTGTACAGGGGCTCTTCCTACAATGAGCAGTTCTTC,CASGLYRGSSYNEQFF,TRBD1,TRBV12-5,few,TRBJ2-1
TGTGCCAGCAGCCGGGACTTCAACTACGAGCAGTACTTC,CASSRDFNYEQYF,-,TRBV7-9,-,TRBJ2-7
TGTGCCAGCAGCTTAGTCGGGTCTGGAAACACCATATATTTT,CASSLVGSGNTIYF,-,TRBV7-8,once,TRBJ1-3
TGTGCCAGCAGTTTACTATCACTAAGGACTACCACCGGGGAGCTGTTTTTT,CASSLLSLRTTTGELFF,-,TRBV27,-,TRBJ2-2
TGTGCCAGCAGCCCGGCCTTTCAGACTAGCACAGATACGCAGTATTTT,CASSPAFQTSTDTQYF,-,TRBV7-3,once,TRBJ2-3
TGTGCCAGCAGCCCCTCGGGGGACAGGGGGCGTTGGGATACGCAGTATTTT,CASSPSGDRGRWDTQYF,TRBD1,TRBV7-2,-,TRBJ2-3
TGTGCCAGCAGTGGACAGGGATGGACTGAAGCTTTCTTT,CASSGQGWTEAFF,TRBD1,TRBV28,many,TRBJ1-1
TGTGCCAGCAGCCCGACGCGGGACCAAGAGACCCAGTACTTC,CASSPTRDQETQYF,-,TRBV7-2,-,TRBJ2-5
TGTGCCAGCTCACCATTGGGGGGAAACACTGAAGCTTTCTTT,CASSPLGGNTEAFF,-,TRBV18,-,TRBJ1-1
TGTGCCAGCAGCTTAGTCGGGGGAAACATTCAGTACTTC,CASSLVGGNIQYF,-,TRBV7-9,-,TRBJ2-4
TGTGCCAGCGTGGCTAGCGGGAGCCGCGAGCAGTACTTC,CASVASGSREQYF,TRBD2,TRBV11-2,-,TRBJ2-7
TGTGCCAGCGAGGGTAGGGGGAGGGCCGGGGAGCTGTTTTTT,CASEGRGRAGELFF,-,TRBV9,-,TRBJ2-2
TGTGCCTGGAGTAATTTGGGACAGAGCTCCTACGAGCAGTACTTC,CAWSNLGQSSYEQYF,TRBD1,TRBV30,-,TRBJ2-7
TGTGCCAGCAGTTATTTCCCGCAGGGGAGCTCCTACGAGCAGTACTTC,CASSYFPQGSSYEQYF,-,TRBV28,-,TRBJ2-7
TGTGCCAGCAGCCCCAGGCAAGGACAGGGGAAGAATGAGCAGTTCTTC,CASSPRQGQGKNEQFF,TRBD1,TRBV16,-,TRBJ2-1
TGTGCCAGCAGCCAGGGAGCCTCGGGAACTGAAGCTTTCTTT,CASSQGASGTEAFF,-,TRBV3-1/TRBV3-2,-,TRBJ1-1
TGTGCCAGCAGTAATAGCGGGAGGTCCTACAATGAGCAGTTCTTC,CASSNSGRSYNEQFF,TRBD2,TRBV27,-,TRBJ2-1
TGTGCCAGCAGCTTGGGTCGAGAGACCCAGTACTTC,CASSLGRETQYF,-,TRBV5-4,-,TRBJ2-5
TGTGCCAGCTCACCAGGACTTGGTGAAAAACTGTTTTTT,CASSPGLGEKLFF,-,TRBV18,-,TRBJ1-4
TGTGCCAGCAAACGACAAGTGAACACTGAAGCTTTCTTT,CASKRQVNTEAFF,-,TRBV12-3/TRBV12-4,-,TRBJ1-1
TGTGCCTGGAGCAGAAACAATGAGCAGTTCTTC,CAWSRNNEQFF,-,TRBV30,-,TRBJ2-1
TGTGCCAGCAGTTACTCGACGGGAGTCAGAGGGGAGCTGTTTTTT,CASSYSTGVRGELFF,-,TRBV6-5,-,TRBJ2-2
TGTGCCAGCAGCCCGACTAGCGGGAGGCCGGGCACCGGGGAGCTGTTTTTT,CASSPTSGRPGTGELFF,TRBD2,TRBV6-2/TRBV6-3,-,TRBJ2-2
TGCAGCGCGAGGACAGACTTAAACTATGGCTACACCTTC,CSARTDLNYGYTF,-,TRBV29-1,-,TRBJ1-2
TGCGCCAGCAGCCAAGTACAGGGAACCGTGGGTCCCCTCCACTTT,CASSQVQGTVGPLHF,-,TRBV4-1,once,TRBJ1-6
TGTGCCATCAGGGGGGACAGGCTACCCTACGAGCAGTACTTC,CAIRGDRLPYEQYF,TRBD1,TRBV10-3,-,TRBJ2-7
TGTGCCAGCACCCCCACAGGGTTCGGTCCACCCCTCCACTTT,CASTPTGFGPPLHF,-,TRBV27,few,TRBJ1-6
TGTGCCAGCAGCACGACTAGCGGGAGCTACGAGCAGTACTTC,CASSTTSGSYEQYF,TRBD2,TRBV6-2/TRBV6-3,-,TRBJ2-7
TGTGCCAGCAGCGAGGCAGGGATGGGGCGGTACAATGAGCAGTTCTTC,CASSEAGMGRYNEQFF,-,TRBV6-2/TRBV6-3,-,TRBJ2-1
TGTGCCAGCAGCCCGCGGCTAGCGGGATTTAACAATGAGCAGTTCTTC,CASSPRLAGFNNEQFF,TRBD2,TRBV7-9,-,TRBJ2-1
TGTGCCAGCAGAGAACAGGGGGCAAACTACGAGCAGTACTTC,CASREQGANYEQYF,TRBD1,TRBV7-9,-,TRBJ2-7
TGTGCCAGCAGCTCACGTGGACTAGCGGGTAGGGAGTTCTTC,CASSSRGLAGREFF,TRBD2,TRBV11-1,-,TRBJ2-1
TGCGCCAGCGGTTCCCAGGGCGGACAGGTTGGACACAATGAGCAGTTCTTC,CASGSQGGQVGHNEQFF,TRBD1,TRBV5-1,-,TRBJ2-1
TGTGCCAGCAGCCAAGGCGGCGGGACTAGCGGCAGGAGCCATGGGACCCAGTACTTC,CASSQGGGTSGRSHGTQYF,TRBD2,TRBV4-2,-,TRBJ2-5
TGTGCCATCAGTGACCGAGGAACTAGCGGGAGAGGGTACAATGAGCAGTTCTTC,CAISDRGTSGRGYNEQFF,TRBD2,TRBV10-3,-,TRBJ2-1
TGTGCCTGGAGTGTAATCGGGTCCCCGGAGAACACTGAAGCTTTCTTT,CAWSVIGSPENTEAFF,-,TRBV30,-,TRBJ1-1
TGTGCCAGCAGCTGGACAGAGATTGGCATTCAGTACTTC,CASSWTEIGIQYF,-,TRBV7-2,-,TRBJ2-4
TGTGCCAGCAGTGAGGGGCAGGCCCCGTTTTATGGCTACACCTTC,CASSEGQAPFYGYTF,-,TRBV2,-,TRBJ1-2
TGTGCCAGCAGTTTACGGTATAATTCACCCCTCCACTTT,CASSLRYNSPLHF,-,TRBV28,-,TRBJ1-6
TGTGCCAGTTCGGGACAGGGGTCCACTGAAGCTTTCTTT,CASSGQGSTEAFF,TRBD1,TRBV2,-,TRBJ1-1
TGTGCCAGCAGTTTCACCGGGACTAGCGGGATCGAGCAGTACTTC,CASSFTGTSGIEQYF,TRBD2,TRBV27,-,TRBJ2-7
TGTGCCAGCAGCCCGGGACAGGCTCACACTGAAGCTTTCTTT,CASSPGQAHTEAFF,TRBD1,TRBV7-8,-,TRBJ1-1
TGTGCCAGCAGCTTGGCCAGGGGCCTCTATGGCTACACCTTC,CASSLARGLYGYTF,-,TRBV5-8,-,TRBJ1-2
TGTGCCAGCAGCTTGGGGGCCGGGGGAGAGACCCAGTACTTC,CASSLGAGGETQYF,-,TRBV5-6,-,TRBJ2-5
TGTGCCAGCACCGACGGGACGCTCGGGGGAGTAAACATTCAGTACTTC,CASTDGTLGGVNIQYF,-,TRBV5-8,-,TRBJ2-4
TGTGCCAGCTCACCAACACAGAACTATGGCTACACCTTC,CASSPTQNYGYTF,-,TRBV18,-,TRBJ1-2
TGCGCCAGCAGCTTCACTAGAAATGAGCAGTTCTTC,CASSFTRNEQFF,-,TRBV5-1,-,TRBJ2-1
TGTGCCAGCAGCTTTGGGTCGACAGGCTTTAATGAAAAACTGTTTTTT,CASSFGSTGFNEKLFF,-,TRBV5-6,-,TRBJ1-4
TGTGCCAGCACCGAGGGACAGGGGGCATGGGAGACCCAGTACTTC,CASTEGQGAWETQYF,TRBD1,TRBV28,-,TRBJ2-5
TGTGCCAGCTCACTTAGGACAGAAGCAACTAATGAAAAACTGTTTTTT,CASSLRTEATNEKLFF,-,TRBV18,-,TRBJ1-4
TGCAGCGTTGAAGAGAGGGAGACCCAGTACTTC,CSVEERETQYF,-,TRBV29-1,-,TRBJ2-5
TGTGCCAGCAGCTTAGAATTTTGGCTAGCGGGACGTAGCTCCTACAATGAGCAGTTCTTC,CASSLEFWLAGRSSYNEQFF,TRBD2,TRBV11-2,few,TRBJ2-1
TGTGCCAGCAGTGGAACCCAGGGGGCCCGGACTGAAGCTTTCTTT,CASSGTQGARTEAFF,TRBD1,TRBV27,once,TRBJ1-1
TGTGCCAGCAGCCCAGGACAGACCTATAATTCACCCCTCCACTTT,CASSPGQTYNSPLHF,-,TRBV11-2,-,TRBJ1-6
TGTGCCAGCAGCCCCCTGGCTAGCGGGCCTTACGAGCAGTACTTC,CASSPLASGPYEQYF,TRBD2,TRBV9,-,TRBJ2-7
TGTGCCAGCAGTTTACACCGGAGCAATCAGCCCCAGCATTTT,CASSLHRSNQPQHF,-,TRBV28,-,TRBJ1-5
TGTGCCAGCAGCTTAGTGTCGGGAGGGCGGAACGAGCAGTACTTC,CASSLVSGGRNEQYF,TRBD2,TRBV7-2,-,TRBJ2-7
TGCAGCGTTGTCCGGGGTGGCACTGAAGCTTTCTTT,CSVVRGGTEAFF,-,TRBV29-1,-,TRBJ1-1